This TCR beta chain was documented in a study of monozygotic twins with inflammatory bowel disease. Overall study results and limits: Sharing of clonotypes with others was lower in IBD patients than in healthy twins, and this was especially so with disease activity.

The germline V gene has CDR1 MNHEY and CDR2 SVGAGI. This CDR3 spans 15 amino acids. Points on this clonotype: Its antigen is currently unknown.

With the 5' RACE reads reprocessed, TCRdb shows one record per CDR3 protein and no DNA. The sample has about 160,000 distinct CDR3 sequences. The J gene is TRBJ2-5, the V gene TRBV6-5; checking the TCRdb D call of TRBD2 is not possible without DNA. Sequencing input: blood. The TCR sequence derives from a human donor with ulcerative colitis or Crohn's disease, or a healthy co-twin of an affected twin (not recorded which). The CDR3 here is CASSYDAGLQETQYF.